These 5 T cell receptor beta chains came from one sample sequenced in a study of naive and memory T cell subsets. This sample's treatment: skin biopsy from PPD injection site in Mantoux-positive individual. Input was about 1 to 1,100 ng of DNase-treated total RNA without cell sorting. For blood and skin samples, reverse transcription used TCR alpha and beta constant primers. In TCRdb, the UMI-ligation and nested PCR reads were re-called with MiXCR into one record per CDR3 protein. The sample has approximately 20,000 distinct CDR3 sequences, roughly 9.8% seen once. The sequencing used skin, collected from a tuberculin skin test site. The receptor set was obtained from an adult in good health.

This clonotype qualifies as medium-sized. The gene calls are TRBV2 and TRBJ2-6, with D maybe TRBD1 (6 bases). V lost 4 bases and J 0 bases, leaving 10 bases between the germline ends. The length of the CDR3 is 16 residues. Germline V gene data show CDR1 as SNHLY and CDR2 as FYNNEI. The CDR3 DNA follows: TGTGCCAGCAGTGGAGGACAGAGCTCTGGGGCCAACGTCCTGACTTTC. It is translated as CASSGGQSSGANVLTF.

The chain employs TRBV2 and TRBJ1-5; D is possibly TRBD1 (6 bases). V was shortened by 2 bases and J by 1 base, with 24 bases between the two germline ends. The CDR3 is 20 residues long. From germline, CDR1 is SNHLY and CDR2 FYNNEI. The CDR3 DNA follows: TGTGCCAGCAGTGAACGTCTCTTGTGCAGGGGTGAGAGGAGCAATCAGCCCCAGCATTTT. Translation gives CASSERLLCRGERSNQPQHF.

This clonotype was counted a few times. The chain couples TRBV7-6 to TRBJ1-2; D gene ambiguous. Germline CDR1 and CDR2: SGHVS and FNYEAQ. This CDR3 region has 14 residues. V was cut by 5 bases and J by 5 bases, with 15 bases left in between. The chain's CDR3 is CASSGPGPAYGYTF. The CDR3 DNA follows: TGTGCCAGCAGCGGTCCGGGCCCTGCTTATGGCTACACCTTC.

This clonotype was seen at least ten times. The chain joins TRBV2 to TRBJ2-7; D possibly uses TRBD1 or TRBD2 (5 bases each). This CDR3 spans 13 amino acids. V was shortened by 1 base and J by 7 bases, with 11 bases between the two germline ends. CDR1 SNHLY and CDR2 FYNNEI come from the germline V gene. This CDR3 reads CASSEEGPGEQYF. CDR3 DNA: TGTGCCAGCAGTGAAGAGGGACCGGGGGAGCAGTACTTC.

The table lists this clonotype with many counts. The gene calls are TRBV5-1 and TRBJ2-1; tentative D call: TRBD2 (5 bases). CDR1 is SGHRS and CDR2 is YFSETQ in the germline V gene. V was trimmed by 0 bases and J by 10 bases, leaving 17 bases between them. There are 15 residues in the CDR3. The CDR3 nucleotides are TGCGCCAGCAGCTTGGCCTCGAGCCAAACGGGGGAGCAGTTCTTC. Its translation: CASSLASSQTGEQFF.